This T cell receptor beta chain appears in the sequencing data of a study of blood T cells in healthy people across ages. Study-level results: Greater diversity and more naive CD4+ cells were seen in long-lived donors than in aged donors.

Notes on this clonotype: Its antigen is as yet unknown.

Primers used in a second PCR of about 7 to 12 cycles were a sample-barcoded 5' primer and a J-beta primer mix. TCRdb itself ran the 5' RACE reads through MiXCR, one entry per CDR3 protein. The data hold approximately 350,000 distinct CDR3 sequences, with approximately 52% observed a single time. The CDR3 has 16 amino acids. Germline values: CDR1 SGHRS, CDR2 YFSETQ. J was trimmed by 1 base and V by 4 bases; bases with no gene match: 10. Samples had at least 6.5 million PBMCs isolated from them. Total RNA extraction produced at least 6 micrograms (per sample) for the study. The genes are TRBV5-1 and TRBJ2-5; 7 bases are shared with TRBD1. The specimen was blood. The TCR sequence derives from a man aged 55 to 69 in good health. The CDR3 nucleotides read TGCGCCAGCAGCCCGGGACAGTCTTATACCCAAGAGACCCAGTACTTC. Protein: CASSPGQSYTQETQYF.